This T cell receptor (beta chain) was captured in a study of shared clonotypes between healthy human individuals. The CDR3 sequence is 19 residues long. The V end was cut by 4 bases, the J end by 3 bases, with 26 bases between. The germline V gene has CDR1 SGDLS and CDR2 YYNGEE. This table comes from immunoSEQ multiplex PCR, and its TCRdb copy is limited to in-frame clones, with some not included. The sample has 530,000 or so clones, about 80% seen once. The material sequenced was PBMCs. V and J are TRBV9 and TRBJ2-1; tentatively, D is TRBD2 (6 bases). The clonotype originates from a middle-aged woman in good health. Some clones in this sample may be carry-over from other donors' samples. The CDR3 nucleotides are TGTGCCAGCAGCACACCTCGACACAGTAAGCCGCGGGACTACAATGAGCAGTTCTTC. Translating gives CASSTPRHSKPRDYNEQFF. The variable domain in full, completed from reference TRBV9 and TRBJ2-1, reads DSGVTQTPKHLITATGQRVTLRCSPRSGDLSVYWYQQSLDQGLQFLIQYYNGEERAKGNILERFSAQQFPDLHSELNLSSLELGDSALYFCASSTPRHSKPRDYNEQFFGPGTRLTVL.